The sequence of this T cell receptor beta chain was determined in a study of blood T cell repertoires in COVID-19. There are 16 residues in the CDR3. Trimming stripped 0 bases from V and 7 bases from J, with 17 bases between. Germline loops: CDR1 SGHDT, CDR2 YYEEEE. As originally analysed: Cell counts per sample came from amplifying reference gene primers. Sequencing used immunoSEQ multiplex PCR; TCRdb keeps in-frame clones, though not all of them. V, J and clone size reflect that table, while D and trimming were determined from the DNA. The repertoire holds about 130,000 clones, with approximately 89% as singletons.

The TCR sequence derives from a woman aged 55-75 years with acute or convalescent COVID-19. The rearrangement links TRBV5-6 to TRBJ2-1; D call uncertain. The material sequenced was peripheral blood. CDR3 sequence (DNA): TGTGCCAGCAGCTTGGTGGTGAATCCGGAGATTAATGAGCAGTTCTTC. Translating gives CASSLVVNPEINEQFF.